Listed below are T cell receptor beta chains from one sample, sequenced in a study of cytomegalovirus exposure and HLA in healthy donors. Measured with immunoSEQ multiplex PCR; TCRdb has only the in-frame clones, and not every one. The sample has approximately 80,000 clones, about 77% seen once. Sequencing input: PBMCs. These TCRs come from a male donor in good health and CMV-seropositive. CDR3s include the opening cysteine and the closing phenylalanine or tryptophan. Each record gives: J gene, V gene, clone size, D gene, CDR3 protein, CDR3 DNA. A D gene is named only where the DNA matches it firmly. Only some rows state a clone size, as once, few, many or a class for expanded clones.

J gene: TRBJ1-2; V gene: TRBV9; clone size: -; D gene: -; CDR3 protein: CASSAFNQGPGYTF; CDR3 DNA: TGTGCCAGCAGCGCGTTCAATCAGGGTCCTGGCTACACCTTC
J gene: TRBJ1-5; V gene: TRBV7-2; clone size: -; D gene: -; CDR3 protein: CASSRSGGNQPQHF; CDR3 DNA: TGTGCCAGCAGCAGATCAGGGGGCAATCAGCCCCAGCATTTT
J gene: TRBJ1-5; V gene: TRBV19; clone size: -; D gene: -; CDR3 protein: CASSGGFQPQHF; CDR3 DNA: TGTGCCAGTAGTGGAGGGTTCCAGCCCCAGCATTTT
J gene: TRBJ1-2; V gene: TRBV27; clone size: -; D gene: TRBD1; CDR3 protein: CASSPIGPGQGAYGYTF; CDR3 DNA: TGTGCCAGCAGTCCCATTGGGCCGGGACAGGGGGCCTATGGCTACACCTTC
J gene: TRBJ1-1; V gene: TRBV6-5; clone size: -; D gene: -; CDR3 protein: CASSQGAEAFF; CDR3 DNA: TGTGCCAGCAGCCAAGGGGCTGAAGCTTTCTTT
J gene: TRBJ2-7; V gene: TRBV1; clone size: once; D gene: -; CDR3 protein: CTSSQVNRGEQYF; CDR3 DNA: TGCACCAGCAGCCAAGTAAACCGAGGCGAGCAGTACTTC
J gene: TRBJ2-1; V gene: TRBV29-1; clone size: -; D gene: TRBD2; CDR3 protein: CSVEGGTSGSDEQFF; CDR3 DNA: TGCAGCGTTGAGGGCGGGACTAGCGGGAGCGATGAGCAGTTCTTC
J gene: TRBJ2-3; V gene: TRBV7-2; clone size: -; D gene: TRBD1; CDR3 protein: CASSLDRGGSDTQYF; CDR3 DNA: TGTGCCAGCAGCTTGGACAGGGGAGGGTCCGATACGCAGTATTTT
J gene: TRBJ2-3; V gene: TRBV29-1; clone size: -; D gene: -; CDR3 protein: CTARKGIFGSDTQYF; CDR3 DNA: TGCACCGCACGCAAGGGGATTTTCGGGAGTGATACGCAGTATTTT
J gene: TRBJ1-1; V gene: TRBV7-2; clone size: few; D gene: -; CDR3 protein: CASSTRTVRGTEAFF; CDR3 DNA: TGTGCCAGCAGCACGAGGACAGTGAGGGGTACTGAAGCTTTCTTT
J gene: TRBJ2-7; V gene: TRBV9; clone size: -; D gene: -; CDR3 protein: CASSPGRELSPYEQYF; CDR3 DNA: TGTGCCAGCAGCCCAGGCAGGGAACTTTCCCCCTACGAGCAGTACTTC
J gene: TRBJ2-7; V gene: TRBV28; clone size: -; D gene: TRBD2; CDR3 protein: CASSLLETVTSGGHSYEQYF; CDR3 DNA: TGTGCCAGCAGTTTATTGGAGACTGTGACTAGCGGGGGGCATAGCTACGAGCAGTACTTC
J gene: TRBJ2-1; V gene: TRBV15; clone size: -; D gene: -; CDR3 protein: CATSRDSLDNEQFF; CDR3 DNA: TGTGCCACCAGCAGAGATAGCCTCGACAATGAGCAGTTCTTC
J gene: TRBJ1-4; V gene: TRBV20-1; clone size: -; D gene: -; CDR3 protein: CSARGGQKLFF; CDR3 DNA: TGCAGTGCTAGGGGGGGGCAAAAACTGTTTTTT
J gene: TRBJ1-5; V gene: TRBV21-1; clone size: -; D gene: -; CDR3 protein: CASSVQSYSNQPQHF; CDR3 DNA: TGTGCCAGCAGCGTACAGAGCTATAGCAATCAGCCCCAGCATTTT
J gene: TRBJ2-3; V gene: TRBV7-3; clone size: -; D gene: TRBD2; CDR3 protein: CASSWSVAGSDTQYF; CDR3 DNA: TGTGCCAGCAGCTGGAGCGTAGCGGGAAGCGATACGCAGTATTTT
J gene: TRBJ1-2; V gene: TRBV5-6; clone size: few; D gene: -; CDR3 protein: CASSYPGSTNYGYTF; CDR3 DNA: TGTGCCAGCAGCTATCCGGGATCCACTAACTATGGCTACACCTTC
J gene: TRBJ2-7; V gene: TRBV6-1; clone size: few; D gene: TRBD2; CDR3 protein: CASSELGLASSYEQYF; CDR3 DNA: TGTGCCAGCAGTGAATTGGGACTAGCGAGCTCCTACGAGCAGTACTTC
J gene: TRBJ2-6; V gene: TRBV6-6; clone size: -; D gene: -; CDR3 protein: CASSWAGSGANVLTF; CDR3 DNA: TGTGCCAGCAGTTGGGCCGGCTCTGGGGCCAACGTCCTGACTTTC
J gene: TRBJ2-6; V gene: TRBV7-3; clone size: few; D gene: -; CDR3 protein: CASSLHRQSGANVLTF; CDR3 DNA: TGTGCCAGCAGCTTACACAGGCAATCTGGGGCCAACGTCCTGACTTTC
J gene: TRBJ2-3; V gene: TRBV4-2; clone size: -; D gene: TRBD2; CDR3 protein: CASSQDLGLASDTQYF; CDR3 DNA: TGTGCCAGCAGCCAAGACTTGGGACTAGCAAGCGATACGCAGTATTTT
J gene: TRBJ2-5; V gene: TRBV9; clone size: -; D gene: TRBD2; CDR3 protein: CASSVDPGAGIQETQYF; CDR3 DNA: TGTGCCAGCAGCGTAGACCCGGGAGCGGGGATCCAAGAGACCCAGTACTTC
J gene: TRBJ2-2; V gene: TRBV4-1; clone size: few; D gene: -; CDR3 protein: CASSQGPWELFF; CDR3 DNA: TGCGCCAGCAGCCAAGGTCCGTGGGAGCTGTTTTTT
J gene: TRBJ1-2; V gene: TRBV30; clone size: -; D gene: TRBD1; CDR3 protein: CAFGGGPRRGYTF; CDR3 DNA: TGTGCCTTCGGAGGGGGCCCGAGGCGGGGCTACACCTTC
J gene: TRBJ2-2; V gene: TRBV19; clone size: -; D gene: TRBD1; CDR3 protein: CASSMAGGYTGELFF; CDR3 DNA: TGTGCCAGTAGTATGGCAGGGGGTTATACCGGGGAGCTGTTTTTT
J gene: TRBJ1-4; V gene: TRBV30; clone size: -; D gene: -; CDR3 protein: CAWSVLRGLNEKLFF; CDR3 DNA: TGTGCCTGGAGTGTATTAAGGGGCCTCAATGAAAAACTGTTTTTT
J gene: TRBJ2-7; V gene: TRBV7-9; clone size: -; D gene: -; CDR3 protein: CASSLVPDFYEQYF; CDR3 DNA: TGTGCCAGCAGCTTAGTGCCGGACTTCTACGAGCAGTACTTC
J gene: TRBJ2-5; V gene: TRBV28; clone size: -; D gene: -; CDR3 protein: CASSLIALQETQYF; CDR3 DNA: TGTGCCAGCAGTTTAATAGCGCTCCAAGAGACCCAGTACTTC
J gene: TRBJ2-5; V gene: TRBV11-2; clone size: -; D gene: -; CDR3 protein: CASSPIPGTQYF; CDR3 DNA: TGTGCCAGCAGCCCCATCCCAGGGACCCAGTACTTC
J gene: TRBJ2-1; V gene: TRBV30; clone size: -; D gene: -; CDR3 protein: CAWSGTKLGGSEQFF; CDR3 DNA: TGTGCCTGGAGTGGGACCAAATTAGGAGGGTCTGAGCAGTTCTTC
J gene: TRBJ2-3; V gene: TRBV5-1; clone size: -; D gene: TRBD2; CDR3 protein: CASSWTSLNTDTQYF; CDR3 DNA: TGCGCCAGCAGCTGGACTAGCCTTAACACAGATACGCAGTATTTT
J gene: TRBJ2-7; V gene: TRBV5-6; clone size: -; D gene: TRBD2; CDR3 protein: CASSMFPGLDYEQYF; CDR3 DNA: TGTGCCAGCAGCATGTTCCCGGGACTAGACTACGAGCAGTACTTC
J gene: TRBJ2-1; V gene: TRBV7-3; clone size: many; D gene: TRBD2; CDR3 protein: CASSVGEGFGSYNEQFF; CDR3 DNA: TGTGCCAGCAGCGTAGGGGAGGGTTTTGGCTCCTACAATGAGCAGTTCTTC
J gene: TRBJ2-3; V gene: TRBV5-4; clone size: -; D gene: TRBD1; CDR3 protein: CASSPRQGNTDTQYF; CDR3 DNA: TGTGCCAGCAGCCCCCGACAGGGCAACACAGATACGCAGTATTTT
J gene: TRBJ1-5; V gene: TRBV7-2; clone size: -; D gene: -; CDR3 protein: CASSLVVQNNQPQHF; CDR3 DNA: TGTGCCAGCAGCTTAGTCGTTCAGAACAATCAGCCCCAGCATTTT
J gene: TRBJ1-2; V gene: TRBV10-3; clone size: -; D gene: TRBD1; CDR3 protein: CAIRPGQGTNYGYTF; CDR3 DNA: TGTGCCATCAGACCCGGACAGGGCACTAACTATGGCTACACCTTC
J gene: TRBJ1-2; V gene: TRBV6-5; clone size: -; D gene: -; CDR3 protein: CASCPQGTRNYGYTF; CDR3 DNA: TGTGCCAGCTGCCCTCAGGGAACCCGAAACTATGGCTACACCTTC
J gene: TRBJ1-2; V gene: TRBV13; clone size: -; D gene: -; CDR3 protein: CASSPKGGWNGYTF; CDR3 DNA: TGTGCCAGCAGCCCGAAAGGGGGATGGAATGGCTACACCTTC
J gene: TRBJ2-7; V gene: TRBV6-1; clone size: -; D gene: TRBD2; CDR3 protein: CASTRGLAGAYEQYF; CDR3 DNA: TGTGCCAGCACCCGGGGACTAGCGGGAGCCTACGAGCAGTACTTC
J gene: TRBJ2-6; V gene: TRBV7-2; clone size: once; D gene: TRBD2; CDR3 protein: CASSRRKASGRAGANVLTF; CDR3 DNA: TGTGCCAGCAGCCGGAGGAAAGCTAGCGGGAGGGCCGGGGCCAACGTCCTGACTTTC
J gene: TRBJ1-2; V gene: TRBV10-3; clone size: -; D gene: -; CDR3 protein: CAISIDRTPSPNYGYTF; CDR3 DNA: TGTGCCATCAGTATTGACCGTACACCTAGCCCCAACTATGGCTACACCTTC
J gene: TRBJ2-1; V gene: TRBV6-4; clone size: once; D gene: -; CDR3 protein: CASSPHDNLGEQFF; CDR3 DNA: TGTGCCAGCAGTCCCCACGACAACCTCGGTGAGCAGTTCTTC
J gene: TRBJ2-5; V gene: TRBV2; clone size: -; D gene: TRBD2; CDR3 protein: CASSAASGSAGETQYF; CDR3 DNA: TGTGCCAGCAGTGCGGCTAGCGGGAGCGCGGGAGAGACCCAGTACTTC
J gene: TRBJ2-7; V gene: TRBV10-3; clone size: -; D gene: TRBD2; CDR3 protein: CAISGLAGVYEQYF; CDR3 DNA: TGTGCCATCAGCGGACTAGCGGGAGTCTACGAGCAGTACTTC
J gene: TRBJ2-1; V gene: TRBV6-1; clone size: -; D gene: TRBD2; CDR3 protein: CASSEFFGTSSYNEQFF; CDR3 DNA: TGTGCCAGCAGTGAATTCTTCGGGACTAGCAGCTACAATGAGCAGTTCTTC
J gene: TRBJ2-1; V gene: TRBV6-5; clone size: -; D gene: TRBD1; CDR3 protein: CASSPGTGSYLEFF; CDR3 DNA: TGTGCCAGCAGCCCCGGGACAGGGTCGTATCTAGAGTTCTTC
J gene: TRBJ2-7; V gene: TRBV5-6; clone size: -; D gene: -; CDR3 protein: CASRVQGGSEQYF; CDR3 DNA: TGTGCCAGCAGGGTCCAGGGGGGTAGCGAGCAGTACTTC
J gene: TRBJ1-5; V gene: TRBV10-3; clone size: once; D gene: -; CDR3 protein: CAGGEHSNQPQHF; CDR3 DNA: TGTGCCGGAGGGGAGCATAGCAATCAGCCCCAGCATTTT
J gene: TRBJ2-3; V gene: TRBV5-4; clone size: -; D gene: -; CDR3 protein: CASSLLQGTSTDTQYF; CDR3 DNA: TGTGCCAGCAGCTTGTTGCAGGGTACCAGCACAGATACGCAGTATTTT
J gene: TRBJ2-7; V gene: TRBV6-5; clone size: -; D gene: -; CDR3 protein: CASKRSEGDYEQYF; CDR3 DNA: TGTGCCAGCAAAAGAAGCGAGGGGGATTACGAGCAGTACTTC
J gene: TRBJ1-1; V gene: TRBV27; clone size: -; D gene: TRBD1; CDR3 protein: CASRSTGSRQNTEAFF; CDR3 DNA: TGTGCCAGCAGATCGACAGGGTCCAGACAGAACACTGAAGCTTTCTTT
J gene: TRBJ2-1; V gene: TRBV7-2; clone size: -; D gene: TRBD2; CDR3 protein: CASTSPAGGGYNEQFF; CDR3 DNA: TGTGCCAGCACCTCCCCGGCGGGAGGAGGGTACAATGAGCAGTTCTTC
J gene: TRBJ1-1; V gene: TRBV9; clone size: -; D gene: TRBD1; CDR3 protein: CASTRRGDRGANTEAFF; CDR3 DNA: TGTGCCAGCACCCGTAGGGGGGACAGGGGGGCGAACACTGAAGCTTTCTTT
J gene: TRBJ2-7; V gene: TRBV7-9; clone size: -; D gene: -; CDR3 protein: CASSPAGARYEQYF; CDR3 DNA: TGTGCCAGCAGCCCTGCTGGGGCCCGCTACGAGCAGTACTTC